This TCR beta chain was sequenced for a study of tumor-infiltrating lymphocytes in primary liver carcinoma. This clonotype occurred once. Its ends do not fully match the called genes, so a read error is possible. The source material, 20-30 mg of unsorted bulk tissue, was used to co-extract RNA and DNA. Patients carried chronic HBV infection without prior treatment. The CDR3 runs to 17 residues. The germline CDR1 and CDR2 sequences are ENHRY and SYGVKD. Researchers generated TCR beta cDNA from approximately 0.55 ug of total RNA, relying on a constant-region primer. The TCR beta library was amplified through three nested multiplex PCR rounds in a modified ARM-PCR procedure. With TRBV1-TRBV30 forward primers and a C-beta reverse primer, the first two PCR rounds were run for roughly 9 cycles each. TCRdb ran MiXCR on the multiplex PCR reads and lists one entry per CDR3 protein. Here the sample spans tens of thousands of distinct CDR3 sequences, 60% to 80% being singletons.

This TCR was sampled from a woman under 40 with primary liver carcinoma and hepatitis B virus infection. The J gene is TRBJ2-1, the V gene TRBV10-3; 10 bases are shared with TRBD2. Sequencing used tumor-adjacent normal liver tissue. The CDR3 sequence: CAIKGDASGRSLDELSF. CDR3 sequence (DNA): TGTGCCATCAAGGGGGACGCTAGCGGGAGAAGTCTCGATGAGCTGTCCTTC.